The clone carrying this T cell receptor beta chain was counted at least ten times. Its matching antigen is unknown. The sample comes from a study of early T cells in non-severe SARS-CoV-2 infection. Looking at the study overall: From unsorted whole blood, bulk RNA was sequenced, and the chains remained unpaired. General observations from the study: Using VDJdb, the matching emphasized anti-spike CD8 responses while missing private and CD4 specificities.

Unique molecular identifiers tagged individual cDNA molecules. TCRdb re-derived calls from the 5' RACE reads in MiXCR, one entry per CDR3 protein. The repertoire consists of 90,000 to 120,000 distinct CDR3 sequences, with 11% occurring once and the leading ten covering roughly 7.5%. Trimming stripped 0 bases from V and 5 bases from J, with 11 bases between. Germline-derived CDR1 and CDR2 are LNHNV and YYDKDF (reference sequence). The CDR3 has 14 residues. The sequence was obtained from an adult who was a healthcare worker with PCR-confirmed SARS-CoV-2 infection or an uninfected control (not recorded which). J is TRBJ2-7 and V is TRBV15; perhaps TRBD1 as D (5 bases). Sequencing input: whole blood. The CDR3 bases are TGTGCCACCAGCAGAGATAGGGGCATCGACGAGCAGTACTTC. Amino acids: CATSRDRGIDEQYF.